The 19 T cell receptor beta chains below all came from one sample that was sequenced in a study of T cells in Graves' hyperthyroidism and ophthalmopathy. TCR beta CDR3 regions were amplified from RNA transcripts. The study used the HTBI primer set for a first-round RT-PCR of the TCR CDR3. Each CDR3 protein is one row after TCRdb ran MiXCR on the multiplex PCR reads. The sample carries around 340,000 distinct CDR3 sequences, over 15% recorded once. Sequenced: blood. Source of these receptors: a woman aged 45-65 years with Graves' hyperthyroidism.

This clonotype appeared many times. The rearrangement joins TRBV28 to TRBJ2-1; 10 positions agree with TRBD2. The germline V gene encodes CDR1 MDHEN and CDR2 SYDVKM. Losses at the gene ends were 7 bases for V and 3 bases for J; bases not matched to a gene: 6. This CDR3 has 15 amino acids. This CDR3 reads CASTSGSPVYNEQFF. For the CDR3, the DNA is TGTGCCAGCACTAGCGGGAGCCCTGTCTACAATGAGCAGTTCTTC.

This clonotype was seen ten or more times. The V gene is TRBV6-1, the J gene TRBJ2-1; D assignment may be TRBD1 or TRBD2 (5 bases each). Per the germline V gene, CDR1 is MNHNS and CDR2 is SASEGT. The germline V and J ends were trimmed by 0 bases and 4 bases, with 13 bases remaining between them. This CDR3 has 16 residues. DNA of the CDR3: TGTGCCAGCAGTGAAGCCTTGGGACCGGCGTACAATGAGCAGTTCTTC. The encoded protein is CASSEALGPAYNEQFF.

The sample holds many counts of this clonotype. The chain has TRBV2 and TRBJ1-2, with D possibly matching TRBD1 (6 bases). Germline assignment: CDR1 SNHLY and CDR2 FYNNEI. Trimming removed 6 bases at V and 5 bases at J, with 19 bases between. The CDR3 is 15 amino acids. The CDR3 DNA follows: TGTGCCAGCAGGCTAGACAGGAACTCACGGTATGGCTACACCTTC. Translation: CASRLDRNSRYGYTF.

This clonotype was detected only once. A much larger clonotype is one base distant, so this may be a read error. The genes are TRBV30 and TRBJ2-1, with 9 nucleotides matching TRBD2. V lost 2 bases and J lost 10; bases outside the gene matches: 6. The CDR3 extends over 13 amino acids. Germline assignment: CDR1 GTSNPN and CDR2 SVGIG (reference sequence). The CDR3 bases are TGTGCCTGGAGTCTGGGGCTAGCGGGAGAGCAGTTCTTC. It is translated as CAWSLGLAGEQFF.

The chain carries TRBV20-1 and TRBJ1-2, with D perhaps matching TRBD1 (6 bases). V lost 0 bases to trimming and J lost 5 bases, with 13 bases between them. CDR1 is DFQATT, CDR2 SNEGSKA, per germline (reference sequence). CDR3 size: 14 residues. The chain's CDR3 is CSAREAQGKYGYTF. The CDR3 coding sequence is TGCAGTGCTAGAGAGGCGCAGGGGAAATATGGCTACACCTTC.

This clonotype was seen only a few times. This chain connects TRBV14 to TRBJ2-1; 10 bases fit TRBD2. J gave up 4 bases and V 2 bases, and 5 bases lay outside the gene matches. Germline V CDR1 and CDR2: SGHDN, FVKESK. The CDR3 is 16 amino acids. Here the CDR3 DNA reads TGTGCCAGCAGCCAAAAAGGACTAGCGGAGTACAATGAGCAGTTCTTC. The encoded protein is CASSQKGLAEYNEQFF.

This clonotype has ten or more counts. This sequence joins TRBV12-3 or TRBV12-4 and TRBJ2-3; D call uncertain. V shed 4 bases and J shed 6 bases, with 14 bases lying between them. The CDR3 consists of 14 residues. CDR3 sequence reads: CASSSLSVRDTQYF. The CDR3 nucleotides are TGTGCCAGCAGTTCTCTCTCCGTGAGGGATACGCAGTATTTT.

This clonotype appeared many times. The chain employs TRBV20-1 and TRBJ2-1; TRBD2 agrees at 15 bases. This CDR3 has 16 amino acids. V gave up 3 bases and J gave up 8 bases; unmatched junction bases: 8. CDR1 and CDR2 (germline): DFQATT, SNEGSKA (reference sequence). The CDR3 sequence: CSARPGLAGGSDEQFF. CDR3 DNA: TGCAGTGCTAGGCCGGGACTAGCGGGAGGCTCGGATGAGCAGTTCTTC.

The chain joins TRBV19 to TRBJ2-3, with TRBD2 identical over 8 bases. CDR3 size: 15 residues. Germline V lookup: CDR1 LNHDA, CDR2 SQIVND (reference sequence). Trimming took 7 bases from V and 6 from J; bases not matched to a gene: 12. The CDR3 loop is CASTPPGRAEDTQYF. In DNA form, the CDR3 reads TGTGCCAGTACCCCACCCGGGAGGGCCGAGGATACGCAGTATTTT. Full variable domain (missing parts from reference TRBV19 and TRBJ2-3): DGGITQSPKYLFRKEGQNVTLSCEQNLNHDAMYWYRQDPGQGLRLIYYSQIVNDFQKGDIAEGYSVSREKKESFPLTVTSAQKNPTAFYLCASTPPGRAEDTQYFGPGTRLTVL.

This clonotype has a count of ten or more. The V call is TRBV3-1, the J call TRBJ2-1; 8 nucleotides agree with TRBD2. The CDR3 has 16 residues. The V segment lost 4 bases and the J segment 2 bases; nucleotides outside the gene matches: 7. Germline-derived CDR1 and CDR2 are LGHDT and YNNKEL (reference sequence). CDR3 sequence reads: CASSPLAGPPYNEQFF. Here the CDR3 DNA reads TGTGCCAGCAGCCCGTTAGCGGGGCCTCCCTACAATGAGCAGTTCTTC.

The chain couples TRBV6-1 to TRBJ1-2; D is undetermined. The CDR3 length is 14 residues. CDR1 and CDR2 from the germline V gene are MNHNS and SASEGT. Trimming removed 3 bases from V and 4 bases from J, with 12 bases in between. DNA for the CDR3: TGTGCCAGCAGTGATCTTGGCCGGGGCTATGGCTACACCTTC. The encoded protein is CASSDLGRGYGYTF.

This clonotype was observed a handful of times. J is TRBJ2-2 and V is TRBV30, with TRBD2 matching 8 bases. Germline V CDR1 and CDR2: GTSNPN, SVGIG (reference sequence). Unmatched junction bases numbered 12, after V lost 8 bases and J lost 1 base. CDR3 length: 16 residues. The CDR3 DNA follows: TGTGCCCCGGACCGGGGAGCGGGGGTGAACACCGGGGAGCTGTTTTTT. Amino acid sequence: CAPDRGAGVNTGELFF.

This clonotype was seen ten or more times. DNA for the CDR3: TGTGCCAGCAGTCCGACTAGCGGGAGGGCCCGGGATGAGCAGTTCTTC. It codes for CASSPTSGRARDEQFF. V gene TRBV6-1 combines with J gene TRBJ2-1; 14 bases agree with TRBD2. Germline CDR1 reads MNHNS; CDR2 reads SASEGT. This CDR3 spans 16 amino acids. Trimming at V came to 5 bases and at J to 8 bases, leaving 8 bases not matched to a gene.

The rearrangement links TRBV19 to TRBJ1-1, with D tentatively TRBD1 (6 bases). The CDR3 has 14 residues. The germline V gene has CDR1 LNHDA and CDR2 SQIVND (reference sequence). V was trimmed by 3 bases and J by 0 bases, leaving 8 bases between them. CDR3 DNA: TGTGCCAGTAGTATCGACAGGATGAACACTGAAGCTTTCTTT. Residues: CASSIDRMNTEAFF.

This clonotype was picked up a small number of times. This chain links TRBV20-1 with TRBJ2-3; 10 nucleotides align to TRBD2. The CDR3 has 16 amino acids. CDR1 DFQATT and CDR2 SNEGSKA come from the germline V gene (reference sequence). V was clipped by 3 bases and J by 4 bases; unmatched bases: 10. The CDR3 spells CSASGGAGGPSDTQYF. DNA of the CDR3: TGCAGTGCTAGCGGTGGAGCGGGGGGGCCCTCAGATACGCAGTATTTT.

This clonotype was found many times. The chain has TRBV7-2 and TRBJ2-7, with 8 bases matching TRBD2. This CDR3 comprises 14 residues. With V trimmed by 5 bases and J by 3 bases, 6 bases remained unmatched. Per the germline V gene, CDR1 is SGHTA and CDR2 is FQGNSA. CDR3 amino acids: CASSLGTRDYEQYF. The CDR3 DNA reads as TGTGCCAGCAGCCTCGGGACTAGGGACTACGAGCAGTACTTC.

This clonotype occurred many times. The genes are TRBV24-1 and TRBJ2-5; D not resolved. The CDR3 runs to 13 residues. Germline lookup yields CDR1 KGHDR and CDR2 SFDVKD. V lost 9 bases to trimming and J lost 2 bases, with 12 bases between them. For the CDR3, the DNA is TGTGCCACCGGGGAACAGAGTCAAGAGACCCAGTACTTC. This sequence encodes CATGEQSQETQYF.

In its sample, this clonotype was seen many times. The chain joins TRBV6-1 to TRBJ2-2, with 7 bases lining up with TRBD1. Germline-derived CDR1 and CDR2 are MNHNS and SASEGT. The CDR3 consists of 14 residues. With V trimmed by 5 bases and J by 6 bases, 6 bases remained unmatched. The chain's CDR3 is CASSQRQGPGELFF. The CDR3 DNA reads TGTGCCAGCAGTCAACGACAGGGTCCCGGGGAGCTGTTTTTT.

This clonotype was counted between two and nine times. V usage is TRBV29-1 and J usage is TRBJ2-7; TRBD2 matches at 8 bases. V shed 6 bases, J shed 9 bases, and the junction held 19 bases outside the gene matches. CDR1 is SQVTM, CDR2 ANQGSEA, per germline. The CDR3 covers 15 residues. This chain's CDR3 is CSVSSGGRAPRWQYF. Written as DNA, the CDR3 is TGCAGCGTCTCCTCGGGGGGGAGGGCTCCAAGGTGGCAGTACTTC.